This T cell receptor (beta chain) is drawn from a study of cytomegalovirus exposure and HLA in healthy donors. The germline CDR1 and CDR2 sequences are SGHTA and FQGTGA. V lost 5 bases, J lost 6 bases, and 15 bases stayed unmatched. This CDR3 is built from 18 residues. PCR primers comprised 60 Vbeta and 13 Jbeta primers. Libraries were prepared by immunoSEQ multiplex PCR; TCRdb keeps only in-frame clonotypes and omits some of them. Among roughly 150,000 clones listed, more than 75% were seen once. The chain is built from TRBV7-3 and TRBJ2-2, with 10 positions matching TRBD2. Material: PBMCs. The TCR originated in a woman aged 40 to 50 in good health and CMV-seropositive. CDR3: CASSPSAPSGRGPGELFF. Here the CDR3 DNA reads TGTGCCAGCAGCCCCTCGGCGCCTAGCGGGAGAGGACCCGGGGAGCTGTTTTTT.